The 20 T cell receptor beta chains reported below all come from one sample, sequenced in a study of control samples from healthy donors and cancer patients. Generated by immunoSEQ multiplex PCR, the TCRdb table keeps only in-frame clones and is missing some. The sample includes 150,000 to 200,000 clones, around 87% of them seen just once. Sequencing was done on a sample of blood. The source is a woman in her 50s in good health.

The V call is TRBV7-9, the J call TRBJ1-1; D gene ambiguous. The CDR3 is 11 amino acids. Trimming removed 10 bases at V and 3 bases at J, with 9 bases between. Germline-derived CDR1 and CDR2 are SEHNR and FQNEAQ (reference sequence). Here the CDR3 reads CATSLHTEAFF. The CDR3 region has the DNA TGTGCCACCAGTCTCCACACTGAAGCTTTCTTT.

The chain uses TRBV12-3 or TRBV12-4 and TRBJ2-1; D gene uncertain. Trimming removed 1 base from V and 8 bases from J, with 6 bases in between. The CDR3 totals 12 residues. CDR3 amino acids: CASSLGSDEQFF. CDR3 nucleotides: TGTGCCAGCAGTTTAGGAAGCGATGAGCAGTTCTTC.

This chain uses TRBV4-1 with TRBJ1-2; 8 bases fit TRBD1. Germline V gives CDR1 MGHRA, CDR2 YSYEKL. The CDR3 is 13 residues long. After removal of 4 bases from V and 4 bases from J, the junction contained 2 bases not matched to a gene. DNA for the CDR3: TGCGCCAGCAGCCTGCAGGGGGCCTATGGCTACACCTTC. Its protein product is CASSLQGAYGYTF.

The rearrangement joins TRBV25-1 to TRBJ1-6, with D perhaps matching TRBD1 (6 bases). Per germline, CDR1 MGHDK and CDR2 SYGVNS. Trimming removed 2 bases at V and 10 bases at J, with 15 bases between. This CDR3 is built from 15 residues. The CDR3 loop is CASSEEQGLQSPLHF. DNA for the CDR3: TGTGCCAGCAGTGAAGAGCAGGGGTTACAGTCACCCCTCCACTTT.

CDR3 sequence reads: CAIRDGTSTDTQYF. CDR3 DNA: TGTGCCATCAGAGACGGAACTAGCACAGATACGCAGTATTTT. V and J are TRBV10-3 and TRBJ2-3, with no clear D. V lost 6 bases, J lost 0 bases, and 10 bases lay in between. The CDR3 is made up of 14 amino acids. Germline V CDR1 and CDR2: ENHRY, SYGVKD.

The chain's CDR3 is CASSLVEGYNSPLHF. CDR3 sequence (DNA): TGTGCCAGCAGCTTAGTGGAGGGATATAATTCACCCCTCCACTTT. The chain is built from TRBV7-6 and TRBJ1-6; D ambiguous. The CDR3 consists of 15 residues. Trimming removed 1 base at V and 4 bases at J, with 8 bases between. Germline V gives CDR1 SGHVS, CDR2 FNYEAQ.

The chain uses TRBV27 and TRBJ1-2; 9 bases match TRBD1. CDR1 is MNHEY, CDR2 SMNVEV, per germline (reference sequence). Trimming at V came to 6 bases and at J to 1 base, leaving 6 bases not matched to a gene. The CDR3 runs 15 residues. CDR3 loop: CASRGDRVGNYGYTF. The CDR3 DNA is TGTGCCAGCAGGGGGGACAGGGTGGGTAACTATGGCTACACCTTC.

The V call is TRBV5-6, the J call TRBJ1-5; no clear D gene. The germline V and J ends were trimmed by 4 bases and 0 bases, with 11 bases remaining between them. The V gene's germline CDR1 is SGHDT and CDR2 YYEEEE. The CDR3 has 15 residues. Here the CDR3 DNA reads TGTGCCAGCAGCGAAGGATCTTATAGCAATCAGCCCCAGCATTTT. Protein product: CASSEGSYSNQPQHF.

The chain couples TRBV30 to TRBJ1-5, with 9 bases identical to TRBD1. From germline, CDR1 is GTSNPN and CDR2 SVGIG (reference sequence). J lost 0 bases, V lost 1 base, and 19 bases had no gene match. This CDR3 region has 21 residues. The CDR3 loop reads CAWSGTRGGQGLLYSNQPQHF. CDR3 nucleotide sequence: TGTGCCTGGAGTGGTACCCGCGGGGGACAGGGACTTCTGTATAGCAATCAGCCCCAGCATTTT.

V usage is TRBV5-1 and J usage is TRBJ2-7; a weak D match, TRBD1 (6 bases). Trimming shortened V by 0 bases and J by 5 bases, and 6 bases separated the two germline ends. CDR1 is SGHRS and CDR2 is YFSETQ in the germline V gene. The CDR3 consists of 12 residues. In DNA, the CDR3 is TGCGCCAGCAGCTTGGAGGGGGACGAGCAGTACTTC. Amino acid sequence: CASSLEGDEQYF.

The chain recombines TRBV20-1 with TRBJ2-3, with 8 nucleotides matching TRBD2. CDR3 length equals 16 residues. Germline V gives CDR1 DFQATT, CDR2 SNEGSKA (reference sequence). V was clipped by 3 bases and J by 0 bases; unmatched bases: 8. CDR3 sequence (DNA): TGCAGTGCTAGTGGCGACCTAGCGGGCAGCACAGATACGCAGTATTTT. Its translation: CSASGDLAGSTDTQYF.

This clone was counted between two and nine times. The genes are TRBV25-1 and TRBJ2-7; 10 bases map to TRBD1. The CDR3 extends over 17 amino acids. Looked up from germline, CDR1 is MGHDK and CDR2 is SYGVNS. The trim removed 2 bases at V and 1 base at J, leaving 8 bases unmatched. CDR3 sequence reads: CASSEVTGTGASYEQYF. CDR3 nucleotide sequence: TGTGCCAGCAGTGAAGTCACCGGGACAGGGGCATCCTACGAGCAGTACTTC.

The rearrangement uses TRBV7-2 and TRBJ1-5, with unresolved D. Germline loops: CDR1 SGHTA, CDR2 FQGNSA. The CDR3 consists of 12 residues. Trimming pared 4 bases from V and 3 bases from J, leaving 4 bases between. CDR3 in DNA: TGTGCCAGCAGCTGGTCCAATCAGCCCCAGCATTTT. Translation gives CASSWSNQPQHF.

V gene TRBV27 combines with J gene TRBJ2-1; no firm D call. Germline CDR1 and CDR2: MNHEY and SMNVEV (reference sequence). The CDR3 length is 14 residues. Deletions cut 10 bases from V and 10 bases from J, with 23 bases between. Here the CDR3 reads CATSRYLSAIEQFF. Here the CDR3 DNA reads TGTGCCACATCCCGATATCTGTCAGCAATAGAGCAGTTCTTC.

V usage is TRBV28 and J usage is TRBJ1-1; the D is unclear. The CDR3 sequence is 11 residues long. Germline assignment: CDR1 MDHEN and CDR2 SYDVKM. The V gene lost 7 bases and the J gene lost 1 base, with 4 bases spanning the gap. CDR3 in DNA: TGTGCCAGCACTGGGAACACTGAAGCTTTCTTT. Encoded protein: CASTGNTEAFF.

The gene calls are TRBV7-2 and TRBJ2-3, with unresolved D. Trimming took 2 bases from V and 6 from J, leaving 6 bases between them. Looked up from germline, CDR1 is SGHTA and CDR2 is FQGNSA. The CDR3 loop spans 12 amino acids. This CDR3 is CASSLYGDTQYF. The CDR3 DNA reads TGTGCCAGCAGCTTATACGGGGATACGCAGTATTTT.

The CDR3 nucleotides read TGCGCCAGCAGCCCCGGGACGGGTAATGGCTACACCTTC. Its translation: CASSPGTGNGYTF. The chain couples TRBV5-1 to TRBJ1-2; D is perhaps TRBD1 (5 bases). Trimming left V 4 bases short and J 6 bases short, with 13 bases between. Germline V gene data show CDR1 as SGHRS and CDR2 as YFSETQ. This CDR3 comprises 13 residues.

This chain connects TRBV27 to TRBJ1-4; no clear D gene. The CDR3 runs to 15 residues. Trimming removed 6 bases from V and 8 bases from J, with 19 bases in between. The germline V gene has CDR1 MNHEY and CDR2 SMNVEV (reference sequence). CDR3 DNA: TGTGCCAGCAGGGCCGACGGGCGGCAAGAGGAAAAACTGTTTTTT. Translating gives CASRADGRQEEKLFF.

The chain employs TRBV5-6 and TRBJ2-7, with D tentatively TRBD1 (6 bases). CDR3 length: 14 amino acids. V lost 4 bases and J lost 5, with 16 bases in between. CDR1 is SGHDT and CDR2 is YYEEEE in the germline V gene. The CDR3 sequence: CASSAQGSPNEQYF. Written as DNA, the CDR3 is TGTGCCAGCAGCGCCCAGGGGTCCCCGAACGAGCAGTACTTC.

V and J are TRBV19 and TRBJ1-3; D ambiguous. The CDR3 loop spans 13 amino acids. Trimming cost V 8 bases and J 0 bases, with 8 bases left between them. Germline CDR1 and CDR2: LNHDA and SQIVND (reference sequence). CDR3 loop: CASPESSGNTIYF. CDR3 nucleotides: TGTGCCAGTCCAGAGTCCTCTGGAAACACCATATATTTT.